Reported below is one T cell receptor (beta chain). Its target antigen remains unknown. No base-level quality is on record; no much larger clone is a single base apart. This entry comes from a study of cytomegalovirus exposure and HLA in healthy donors (TCRdb year 2017). A note on the overall study: In an earlier analysis of under 750 of the donors, around 300 Gb of sequence data and 90 million to 130 million unique TCR beta sequences from 150 million to 200 million T cells were reported. An early release that covered about 640 HLA-typed donors contained about 300 gigabases of sequencing data and tens of millions of unique TCR sequences. Among the roughly 370 genotyped donors, approximately 81% belonged to the genetic ancestry cluster associated with self-reported Caucasian donors. The study aimed to test whether signatures of past pathogen exposure could be identified by cataloging public T cell receptors. The study profiled the T cell repertoires of about 720 subjects by immunosequencing and related them to cytomegalovirus serostatus. Along with the approximately 700-subject first cohort, a separate validation cohort of over a hundred different subjects was used. To predict cytomegalovirus infection status, the study combined high-throughput TCR immunosequencing, statistical association of individual TCRs with disease status, and machine learning. A later analysis re-analyzed previously published TCR beta repertoires from several hundred donors and added high-resolution HLA genotyping to study TCR occurrence patterns. The later analysis used no new phenotypic data to find candidate immune exposures, relying instead on TCR beta sequences and their occurrence across donors. In an earlier analysis of 587 of the donors, high-throughput TCR beta sequencing was used to judge whether each TCR beta V gene segment behaved as functional or pseudogenic. Alongside the repertoire data, information on donor age, sex, ethnicity and CMV serostatus was compiled. A later genetic analysis took genome-wide SNP genotypes for about 65% of the roughly 670 donors and used that subset as a discovery cohort. Every repertoire in the discovery cohort had been generated on one and the same sequencing platform. Class I and class II HLA loci were covered by the typing at four-digit resolution. Typing coverage differed by locus: A, B, C, DRB1 and DQB1 were typed in about 620-630 donors, DQA1 in about 510, DPA1 in around 600, and DPB1 in 450 to 490. Four or five DR-DQ haplotypes were treated as single units for association and clustering because of strong linkage in the cohort. Among roughly 400 genotyped donors of the cohort, an average of approximately 240,000 unique TCR beta nucleotide sequences was sequenced per donor, of which roughly 17% were non-productive.

The cohort consisted of 600 to 750 healthy bone marrow donors. At the time of sampling, all cohort members were nominally healthy, though unrecorded immune exposures were likely present. The donor tested CMV seronegative and was one of the 352 seronegative cohort members. Every donor gave a peripheral blood sample, and the peripheral blood mononuclear cells from that sample were used for TCR beta sequencing. The Qiagen DNeasy Blood Extraction Kit was used to extract genomic DNA from the blood cell samples. Preparation of the library involved the immunoSEQ multiplex PCR assay. For the multiplex PCR, a mixture combining 60 forward primers for TCR Vbeta segments and 13 reverse primers for TCR Jbeta segments was used. Amplification of the CDR3 region of rearranged TCR beta genes was performed with a multiplex PCR assay on genomic DNA. On the Illumina HiSeq System, the amplified TCR beta libraries were sequenced as 87-base-pair reads. As for the original processing: A later analysis tallied roughly 78 million unique TCR beta chains across the 666 repertoires, and some 10 million of those chains were shared by two or more donors. To remove PCR and sequencing errors, raw reads were error-corrected and collapsed into unique sequences using a nearest-neighbor algorithm that merged closely related sequences. Alignment of CDR3 sequences to IMGT reference sequences was used to assign V, D and J gene segments. Each retained sequence needed at least a six-nucleotide match to both a V gene segment and a J gene segment. Rearrangements were called productive when the CDR3 lacked stop codons and stayed in frame with V and J; all others were non-productive. Following IMGT convention, CDR3 was defined as the stretch from the second conserved V-encoded cysteine to the conserved J-encoded phenylalanine. Sequences without an unambiguous match to a single V gene segment were excluded from the earlier analysis of approximately 600 of the donors. In an earlier analysis of some 590 of the donors, a V segment was called functional when productive rearrangements were above 56.7%, and segregating when the standard deviation between donors exceeded 5%. A statistical classification framework was developed to diagnose cytomegalovirus status using the catalog of TCR beta chain sequences. A later analysis assigned V and J genes by comparing TCR nucleotide sequences with IMGT/GENE-DB human TR gene sequences. The TCRdist pipeline was used in a later analysis to assign CDR3 sequences and most-parsimonious VDJ recombination scenarios. A later analysis defined each TCR beta chain by its CDR3 amino acid sequence plus V-gene family, and excluded reads lacking a unique V-gene family. As a way to deal with suspected cross-contamination and a sequencing artifact, a later analysis dropped 450 to 600 nucleotide sequences that were highly shared and had low generation probability. In a later analysis, a clonal expansion index for each public chain was calculated from normalized within-repertoire ranks of inferred template counts. Generation probabilities in a later analysis came from a VDJ recombination model fitted to out-of-frame rearrangements, and those results were checked against IGoR. In a later analysis, TCR-TCR, TCR-HLA and TCR-CMV co-occurrence was scored with hypergeometric tests, and a repertoire-size bias correction was applied to TCR pairs. In a later analysis, false discovery rates were estimated by permuting HLA or CMV assignments 20 times. In a later analysis, co-occurring TCRs were grouped with DBSCAN, and TCRdist sequence similarity was added when clustering was performed within HLA-allele-positive subsets. Co-occurrence clustering excluded repertoires with fewer than 30,000 or more than 120,000 public chains, plus five with anomalous nucleotide sharing. This is the immuneACCESS table as TCRdb keeps it, with only in-frame sequences that have V and J called. A part of the clones is gone; compared with another copy, unresolved V genes explain less than half, and the rest is unexplained. The V and J calls and clone size are taken from that table; D and trimming were inferred from the DNA. The sample records approximately 74,000 clones, roughly 78% of which are singletons. About 9.6% of the sample is taken by the ten largest.

What the authors observed across the whole study: The authors suggested that the approach could potentially be extended to other disease states and immunological phenotypes. In vitro tests confirmed that three of the cytomegalovirus-associated TCR beta chains recognize cytomegalovirus antigens. A later analysis associated 16,951 TCR beta sequences with specific HLA alleles at a false discovery rate of 0.05. Compared with equally common non-associated chains, HLA-associated TCR beta chains in a later analysis were more clonally expanded and had lower generation probabilities. Correlated functional status among segregating V segments might reflect linkage disequilibrium, but an unknown experimental factor could not be ruled out. According to a later genetic analysis, donors in an Asian-associated ancestry cluster had fewer N-insertions in productive TCRs than the approximately 670-donor mean. V-gene and J-gene trimming of TCR beta chains was associated with a missense DCLRE1C variant in a later genetic analysis, and the association was replicated in an independent cohort. A group of highly shared sequence variants was considered likely to be a technical artifact of the sequencing pipeline. A later analysis found that TCR association rates varied across HLA loci, with DRB1 alleles showing the most associated TCRs and HLA-C alleles the fewest. The earlier analysis of 450 to 700 of the donors excluded roughly 16 rarely observed V segments, including chromosome 9 orphons, because counts were too low. According to a later analysis, most CMV-associated TCR beta chains appeared to be HLA-restricted, and the HLA associations seemed to be driven largely by CMV exposure. In the study, approximately 150 TCR beta chains were listed as associated with cytomegalovirus. Assigning TCR associations to individual alleles was difficult when HLA alleles, especially DR and DQ, strongly co-occurred. Only TCR beta chains were sequenced in this cohort, and the absence of alpha or paired-chain data limited detectable features. Across donors, most TCR sequences were observed very rarely, whereas some public TCRs were present in many individuals. Because HLA typing was missing for some donors at each locus, association tests included only the typed subset. The presence/absence analyses assumed that sequencing depth was roughly uniform across donors, and that assumption may not be true. The classifier was reported to diagnose cytomegalovirus status with high specificity and sensitivity in both the original cohort and the validation cohort. Broadly in line with IMGT annotations, most TCR beta V segments showed up in productive rearrangements about 90% or about 30% of the time in an earlier analysis of 450 to 600 of the donors. A later analysis reported that several top co-occurrence clusters appeared linked to parvovirus B19, influenza, CMV and Epstein-Barr virus. For the cohort, immune exposure information was limited to CMV serostatus. A further reported finding was that TCR beta sequences accurately predicted the HLA-A and HLA-B alleles for most subjects in the first cohort.

Material: PBMCs. The sequence was obtained from a middle-aged man in good health and CMV-seronegative.

The nucleotide sequence is TGTGCCATCCAACTAGCGGGGGACAATGAGCAGTTCTTC. This translates into CAIQLAGDNEQFF. The sequence joins TRBV10-3 to TRBJ2-1, and TRBD2 matches 11 of the central bases. The germline V gene gives CDR1 as ENHRY and CDR2 as SYGVKD. Reading from cysteine to phenylalanine, the CDR3 counts 13 amino acids. The CDR3 DNA has 39 bases and is translated from base 1. V trim: 8 bases; J trim: 5 bases; unmatched bases: 2.